Below, 3 T cell receptor beta chains from the same sample are listed, as sequenced in a study of human T cells and chemical hapten exposure. Treatment given: therapeutic diphenylcyclopropenone sensitization with weekly scalp DPC. Library preparation tagged each individual cDNA molecule with a unique molecular identifier. TCRdb passed the reads through MiXCR, listing each CDR3 protein once. The table has 850 to 1,000 distinct CDR3 sequences, 50% to 55% seen once. This specimen consisted of whole blood, obtained before DPC sensitization or 2, 6, or about 24 weeks after (not recorded which). The receptor set was obtained from an adult with alopecia areata. Some clones in this sample may be carry-over from other donors' samples. This table probably holds off-target reads from a library built for another chain.

The chain couples TRBV19 to TRBJ2-5; 10 bases fit TRBD2. Losses at the gene ends were 0 bases for V and 2 bases for J; bases not matched to a gene: 3. The CDR3 length is 16 residues. The germline V gene has CDR1 LNHDA and CDR2 SQIVND (reference sequence). In DNA, the CDR3 is TGTGCCAGTAGTATAGATCTGGGACTAGCGCAAGAGACCCAGTACTTC. It encodes CASSIDLGLAQETQYF.

This chain uses TRBV25-1 with TRBJ1-4; D remains unclear. This CDR3 has 11 amino acids. CDR1 and CDR2 from the germline V gene are MGHDK and SYGVNS. CDR3 nucleotides: TGTGCTTCCCTCTGGGGTGAAAAACTGTTTTTT. Amino acid sequence: CASLWGEKLFF.

In this sample, this clonotype turned up a few times. V gene TRBV6-2 or TRBV6-3 combines with J gene TRBJ2-1; no clear D. From germline, CDR1 is MNHEY and CDR2 SVGEGT. CDR3 length equals 11 residues. Trimming took off 6 bases at V and 9 bases at J, with 9 bases between the two ends. The CDR3 DNA is TGTGCCAGCAGCCAGTCTGTTGAGCAGTTCTTC. Translating gives CASSQSVEQFF.